A selection of T cell receptor beta chains follows, all from one sample in a study of cytomegalovirus exposure and HLA in healthy donors. Clones were read by immunoSEQ multiplex PCR, and TCRdb kept only the in-frame ones, dropping some. Of around 100,000 clones in the sample, 65% to 80% were seen once. Sequenced input: PBMCs. The receptors were sampled from a woman aged 40 to 49 in good health and CMV-seronegative. The CDR3 runs from the conserved cysteine through the conserved F or W. D genes are given only for firm matches. Expanded clones are given a class, and other clones once, few, many or no size at all.

V	D	J	size	DNA	CDR3
TRBV6-1	.	TRBJ1-4	.	TGTGCCAGCAGTAAGGGGGATGTGGATGAAAAACTGTTTTTT	CASSKGDVDEKLFF
TRBV29-1	.	TRBJ1-2	.	TGCAGCGTTGAAAGGGGCTATGGCTACACCTTC	CSVERGYGYTF
TRBV12-5	.	TRBJ2-1	.	TGTGCTAGTGGTCCAACTAGCAACAATGAGCAGTTCTTC	CASGPTSNNEQFF
TRBV25-1	TRBD1	TRBJ1-4	.	TGTGCCAGCAGTGATCCTACAGGGGGAACTCGAGAAAAACTGTTTTTT	CASSDPTGGTREKLFF
TRBV19	TRBD1	TRBJ1-6	.	TGTGCCAGTAGTGCGGCAGGGGGCCTTATCGCGGCACCCCTCCACTTT	CASSAAGGLIAAPLHF
TRBV7-2	TRBD1	TRBJ2-7	once	TGTGCCAGCAGCCCTAGGGGGCGCGAGCAGTACTTC	CASSPRGREQYF
TRBV27	.	TRBJ2-7	.	TGTGCCAGCAGGAGCCGACAAGCTGGCACCTACGAGCAGTACTTC	CASRSRQAGTYEQYF
TRBV5-1	.	TRBJ2-1	.	TGCGCCAGCAGCCTAAGGGACTCGTACTACAATGAGCAGTTCTTC	CASSLRDSYYNEQFF
TRBV7-2	.	TRBJ1-1	.	TGTGCCAGCAGCGTGGATATATCAGGGAACACTGAAGCTTTCTTT	CASSVDISGNTEAFF
TRBV5-8	.	TRBJ1-2	.	TGTGCCAGCAGCTCGGCAGGGTCTCGAGCTGGCTACACCTTC	CASSSAGSRAGYTF
TRBV27	TRBD1	TRBJ1-1	.	TGTGCCAGCAGTTCCCACAGGGGATTGAACACTGAAGCTTTCTTT	CASSSHRGLNTEAFF
TRBV11-2	TRBD1	TRBJ2-1	few	TGTGCCAGCAGCTCGTCACCCTCACAGGGGGCGGCGGGGAATGAGCAGTTCTTC	CASSSSPSQGAAGNEQFF
TRBV7-6	TRBD2	TRBJ2-3	.	TGTGCCAGCAGCTCCTTCGCGGGAGAGGGCACAGATACGCAGTATTTT	CASSSFAGEGTDTQYF
TRBV5-4	TRBD1	TRBJ1-2	.	TGTGCCAGCAGCTGGGACAGAAACTATGGCTACACCTTC	CASSWDRNYGYTF
TRBV6-5	.	TRBJ1-1	.	TGTGCCAGCAGTCCTAGACAGGCTTATGAAGCTTTCTTT	CASSPRQAYEAFF
TRBV5-4	TRBD2	TRBJ2-1	.	TGTGCCAGCAGTCGCGGGACTAGCGACTACAATGAGCAGTTCTTC	CASSRGTSDYNEQFF